These T cell receptor beta chains were read from a single sample in a study of post-analysis software for immune sequencing data. One entry per CDR3 protein results from TCRdb running MiXCR on the PCR reads. This sample carries about 540,000 distinct CDR3 sequences, approximately 31% of them seen once, and the ten largest clones take less than 6%. Sequences were obtained from blood. The receptors come from a girl aged 2-17 years with multiple sclerosis. CDR3s include the opening cysteine and the closing phenylalanine or tryptophan. The D gene is left open where the match is weak. Clone size appears in some rows only: once, few, many, or a class for an expanded clone.

V gene	clone size	D gene	J gene	CDR3 protein	CDR3 DNA
TRBV11-2	-	TRBD1	TRBJ1-4	CASSLRDSHRKLFF	TGTGCCAGCAGCCTCCGGGACAGCCACCGTAAACTGTTTTTT
TRBV20-1	many	-	TRBJ2-5	CSARVPLAIQETQYF	TGCAGTGCTAGAGTCCCCCTTGCCATCCAAGAGACCCAGTACTTC
TRBV6-1	-	TRBD2	TRBJ2-1	CASSEKAGGFYNEQFF	TGTGCCAGCAGTGAAAAAGCGGGGGGCTTCTACAATGAGCAGTTCTTC
TRBV20-1	-	-	TRBJ2-3	CSALGYREGTDTQYF	TGCAGTGCTTTAGGCTACAGGGAGGGCACAGATACGCAGTATTTT
TRBV20-1	-	-	TRBJ1-1	CSAPRVPAEAFF	TGCAGTGCCCCGAGGGTCCCCGCTGAAGCTTTCTTT
TRBV5-1	few	-	TRBJ1-5	CASSFDGQPNQPQHF	TGCGCCAGCAGCTTTGACGGACAGCCCAATCAGCCCCAGCATTTT
TRBV29-1	-	TRBD1	TRBJ1-1	CSVDTGGEAFF	TGCAGCGTCGATACAGGGGGAGAAGCTTTCTTT
TRBV12-3/TRBV12-4	-	TRBD2	TRBJ2-1	CASSLASGRRYNEQFF	TGTGCCAGCAGTTTAGCTAGCGGGAGGCGTTACAATGAGCAGTTCTTC
TRBV7-9	-	-	TRBJ2-2	CASSIGLLDTGELFF	TGTGCCAGCAGCATCGGGCTCCTCGACACCGGGGAGCTGTTTTTT
TRBV20-1	-	TRBD1	TRBJ1-1	CSARAPGQGRTEAFF	TGCAGTGCCCGCGCACCGGGACAGGGTCGAACTGAAGCTTTCTTT
TRBV5-1	-	-	TRBJ1-1	CASSLPQPRTARTEAFF	TGCGCCAGCAGCCTGCCCCAGCCTCGCACAGCGAGAACTGAAGCTTTCTTT
TRBV9	-	-	TRBJ2-7	CASSVGVGGPYEQYF	TGTGCCAGCAGCGTAGGAGTCGGGGGCCCTTACGAGCAGTACTTC
TRBV29-1	many	-	TRBJ2-3	CSARVPTDTQYF	TGCAGCGCCAGGGTTCCCACAGATACGCAGTATTTT
TRBV4-1	few	TRBD1	TRBJ2-1	CASSQPDRDEQFF	TGCGCCAGCAGCCAACCCGACAGGGACGAGCAGTTCTTC
TRBV5-5	few	TRBD2	TRBJ2-1	CASSLSLAGASYNEQFF	TGTGCCAGCAGCTTGTCCCTAGCGGGGGCCTCCTACAATGAGCAGTTCTTC
TRBV7-8	few	-	TRBJ2-7	CASSASRGTYEQYF	TGTGCCAGCAGCGCCTCACGTGGGACCTACGAGCAGTACTTC
TRBV5-6	few	TRBD1	TRBJ2-3	CASSDREWDTQYF	TGTGCCAGCAGCGACAGGGAGTGGGATACGCAGTATTTT
TRBV27	-	-	TRBJ2-1	CASSYIPANSYNEQFF	TGTGCCAGCAGTTACATCCCAGCGAATTCCTACAATGAGCAGTTCTTC
TRBV5-1	-	-	TRBJ2-7	CASSIADLTYEQYF	TGCGCCAGCAGCATCGCCGACCTCACCTACGAGCAGTACTTC
TRBV7-2	many	-	TRBJ2-7	CASSPGVAYEQYF	TGTGCCAGCAGCCCCGGGGTCGCATACGAGCAGTACTTC
TRBV5-1	-	-	TRBJ2-6	CASSSGDPGANVLTF	TGCGCCAGCAGCTCCGGGGACCCTGGGGCCAACGTCCTGACTTTC
TRBV4-1	-	-	TRBJ2-7	CASSPTPLPGLAWEQYF	TGCGCCAGCAGCCCTACGCCGTTACCGGGACTGGCGTGGGAGCAGTACTTC
TRBV28	-	-	TRBJ2-7	CASSPGGVIYEQYF	TGTGCCAGCAGCCCAGGAGGGGTGATCTACGAGCAGTACTTC
TRBV24-1	few	TRBD1	TRBJ2-5	CATSATDRLQETQYF	TGTGCCACCAGTGCTACGGACAGGCTCCAAGAGACCCAGTACTTC
TRBV4-1	-	-	TRBJ2-3	CASSQDWQGTSTDTQYF	TGCGCCAGCAGCCAAGATTGGCAGGGAACTAGCACAGATACGCAGTATTTT
TRBV7-6	-	-	TRBJ1-6	CASSSYQDSPLHF	TGTGCCAGCAGCTCGTATCAAGATTCACCCCTCCACTTT
TRBV20-1	-	TRBD2	TRBJ2-1	CSARPVLADNEQFF	TGCAGTGCTCGCCCGGTACTAGCGGACAATGAGCAGTTCTTC
TRBV20-1	few	TRBD1	TRBJ1-5	CSARDAGGRGNQPQHF	TGCAGTGCTAGAGATGCAGGGGGCCGTGGGAATCAGCCCCAGCATTTT
TRBV9	few	-	TRBJ2-1	CASSDRERGRKKFF	TGTGCCAGCAGCGACAGAGAAAGGGGACGTAAGAAGTTCTTC
TRBV7-7	-	-	TRBJ2-1	CASSSGLYGNEQFF	TGTGCTAGCAGCTCCGGGTTATATGGCAATGAGCAGTTCTTC
TRBV6-1	-	-	TRBJ2-3	CASSANRTPTQYF	TGTGCCAGCAGTGCTAACCGGACTCCCACGCAGTATTTT